The 23 T cell receptor beta chains reported below all come from one sample, sequenced in a study of regulatory T cells in long-lasting Graves disease. Library construction for TCR beta used iRepertoire HTBI primers and Arm-PCR of CDR3 regions. From the multiplex PCR reads, TCRdb called clonotypes with MiXCR, one entry per CDR3 protein. The data contain under 250,000 distinct CDR3 sequences, approximately 19% of them singletons. The time point denotes: newly diagnosed GD, antithyroid drugs for less than 3 months. PBMCs provided the RNA from which the TCR library was made. These data were also filed under a second study, of T cells in Graves' hyperthyroidism and ophthalmopathy.

The specimen comprised peripheral blood mononuclear cells (PBMCs), sampled at new diagnosis, from a patient treated with antithyroid drugs. The receptors shown here come from a woman under 40 with Graves disease.

This clonotype was detected many times. The chain is built from TRBV6-2 or TRBV6-3 and TRBJ2-3; D is undetermined. Germline V gene data show CDR1 as MNHEY and CDR2 as SVGEGT. V shed 5 bases and J shed 5 bases, with 8 bases lying between them. The length of the CDR3 is 12 residues. This CDR3 reads CASSAVGDTQYF. CDR3 nucleotides: TGTGCCAGCAGTGCTGTGGGAGATACGCAGTATTTT.

This clonotype was seen a few times. The rearrangement uses TRBV20-1 and TRBJ1-6, with 8 bases aligning to TRBD1. The CDR3 is made up of 15 amino acids. CDR1 and CDR2 from the germline V gene are DFQATT and SNEGSKA (reference sequence). Germline trimming cut 3 bases from V and 7 bases from J; bases unmatched to any gene: 8. The CDR3 DNA reads TGCAGTGCTAGTCTCCGGGACAGGATAAATTCACCCCTCCACTTT. This codes for CSASLRDRINSPLHF.

This clonotype was seen at least ten times. V is TRBV7-8 and J is TRBJ1-1; D unresolved. The CDR3 consists of 12 residues. V lost 2 bases, J lost 6 bases, and 7 bases lay in between. Germline values: CDR1 SGHVS, CDR2 FQNEAQ. The CDR3 DNA reads as TGTGCCAGCAGCTTAAGGGAGGCTGAAGCTTTCTTT. This sequence encodes CASSLREAEAFF.

The J gene is TRBJ1-4, the V gene TRBV4-2; D unresolved. The CDR3 covers 13 residues. In germline, CDR1 is LGHNA, CDR2 YNFKEQ. Trimming took 1 base from V and 6 from J, leaving 6 bases between them. CDR3 bases: TGTGCCAGCAGCCAAGGTTATGATGAAAAACTGTTTTTT. It is translated as CASSQGYDEKLFF.

On this clonotype: Germline is not matched at one junction end, which may reflect a read error. The chain combines TRBV11-2 with TRBJ1-1; 9 positions agree with TRBD1. This CDR3 region has 18 residues. Germline V gene sequence: CDR1 SGHAT, CDR2 FQNNGV. CDR3 DNA sequence: TGTGCCAGCAGCCCCCTCTCTAAGACAGGGGGAGTGAACACTGAAGCCTTCTTT. This sequence encodes CASSPLSKTGGVNTEAFF.

This clonotype was counted many times. The rearrangement links TRBV27 to TRBJ2-3, with 9 bases lining up with TRBD2. This CDR3 is built from 16 residues. The junction had 7 bases not matched to a gene; V was cut back by 2 bases and J by 4 bases. Germline loops: CDR1 MNHEY, CDR2 SMNVEV (reference sequence). CDR3 DNA sequence: TGTGCCAGCAGTTTACGGCGGGGGGGCTTTTCAGATACGCAGTATTTT. Translated: CASSLRRGGFSDTQYF.

This clonotype was seen at least ten times. V and J are TRBV18 and TRBJ1-1, with D unresolved. The CDR3 length is 13 residues. Trimming pared 5 bases from V and 3 bases from J, leaving 10 bases between. In germline, CDR1 is KGHSH, CDR2 LQKENI. The CDR3 is CASSNSKDTEAFF. For the CDR3, the DNA is TGTGCCAGCTCAAACAGTAAGGACACTGAAGCTTTCTTT.

With regard to this clonotype: A much larger clone sits a single nucleotide away, making a read error possible. The chain employs TRBV19 and TRBJ1-1; TRBD1 matches 7 bases. Germline CDR1 and CDR2: LNHDA and SQIVND (reference sequence). This CDR3 has 13 residues. CDR3 sequence reads: CASQTGRNTEVFF. CDR3 coding DNA: TGTGCCAGTCAGACAGGGCGGAACACTGAAGTTTTCTTT.

This clonotype was seen a few times. The chain is built from TRBV4-1 and TRBJ2-3, with a possible D match to TRBD2 (5 bases). The CDR3 sequence is 14 residues long. V was trimmed by 4 bases and J by 0 bases, leaving 8 bases between them. From germline, CDR1 is MGHRA and CDR2 YSYEKL. The CDR3 nucleotides read TGCGCCAGCAGCCCGTGGACTAGCACAGATACGCAGTATTTT. Translation gives CASSPWTSTDTQYF.

This clonotype was counted ten times or more. The rearrangement joins TRBV12-3 or TRBV12-4 to TRBJ1-1, with D perhaps matching TRBD1 (5 bases). Trimming pared 3 bases from V and 1 base from J, leaving 9 bases between. The CDR3 runs 14 residues. The CDR3 DNA reads as TGTGCCAGCAGTTTGACAGATAAGAACACTGAAGCTTTCTTT. This gives the protein CASSLTDKNTEAFF.

This clonotype occurred a few times. This may be a read error, as it is one base from a much larger clone. In this CDR3 the conserved last residue, phenylalanine or tryptophan, is missing, so a read error is likely. The chain has TRBV11-2 and TRBJ1-1, with TRBD1 identical over 7 bases. The V gene's germline CDR1 is SGHAT and CDR2 FQNNGV. The length of the CDR3 is 15 residues. The J segment lost 1 base and the V segment lost 5 bases, leaving 7 bases of the junction unmatched. CDR3 coding DNA: TGTGCCAGCAGCCACCCTCGACAGGGGAACACTGAAGCTTTCCTT. Its translation is CASSHPRQGNTEAFL.

This clonotype was detected ten times or more. The rearrangement links TRBV28 to TRBJ2-1; TRBD2 might be the D (6 bases). Trimming cost V 6 bases and J 0 bases, with 15 bases left between them. The CDR3 consists of 16 residues. Germline V gene sequence: CDR1 MDHEN, CDR2 SYDVKM. CDR3 sequence (DNA): TGTGCCAGCAGCCCGAGCGGGCCGAGCTCCTACAATGAGCAGTTCTTC. The encoded protein is CASSPSGPSSYNEQFF.

This clonotype occurred a few times. This chain links TRBV6-2 or TRBV6-3 with TRBJ2-3; 7 bases line up with TRBD1. CDR1 is MNHEY and CDR2 is SVGEGT in the germline V gene. J lost 4 bases, V lost 8 bases, and 12 bases had no gene match. CDR3 size: 15 residues. This CDR3 is CASGPHDRVPDTQYF. The CDR3 DNA follows: TGTGCCAGCGGCCCCCACGACAGGGTCCCAGATACGCAGTATTTT.

This clonotype was found many times. The chain carries TRBV28 and TRBJ2-1, with D uncertain. Trimming removed 3 bases from V and 4 bases from J, with 7 bases in between. Per germline, CDR1 MDHEN and CDR2 SYDVKM. The length of the CDR3 is 13 residues. CDR3 DNA sequence: TGTGCCAGCAGTTTCCGCGGATACAATGAGCAGTTCTTC. It translates to CASSFRGYNEQFF. Together with reference TRBV28 and TRBJ2-1, the CDR3 gives the full variable domain: DVKVTQSSRYLVKRTGEKVFLECVQDMDHENMFWYRQDPGLGLRLIYFSYDVKMKEKGDIPEGYSVSREKKERFSLILESASTNQTSMYLCASSFRGYNEQFFGPGTRLTVL.

The chain combines TRBV19 with TRBJ2-4, with TRBD1 matching 9 bases. Trimming cost V 0 bases and J 4 bases; bases outside gene matches: 10. CDR1 LNHDA and CDR2 SQIVND come from the germline V gene (reference sequence). The CDR3 covers 18 residues. The CDR3 here is CASSIDPDRGKQKNIQYF. The CDR3 DNA reads TGTGCCAGTAGTATAGATCCGGACAGGGGTAAACAAAAAAACATTCAGTACTTC.

Comment on this clonotype: This likely stems from a read error, as it lies one base from a far larger clone. The J gene is TRBJ2-1, the V gene TRBV19; a weak D match, TRBD2 (7 bases). CDR3 length equals 16 residues. Trimming stripped 5 bases from V and 10 bases from J, with 24 bases between. CDR1 and CDR2 from the germline V gene are LNHDA and SQIVND (reference sequence). The CDR3 protein is CASSPIQGGQSYEQFF. The DNA of the CDR3 is TGTGCCAGTAGTCCCATACAGGGAGGGCAATCCTACGAGCAGTTCTTC.

This clonotype was seen repeatedly, ten times or more. This sequence joins TRBV19 and TRBJ1-1; TRBD1 is a possible D gene (6 bases). V shed 3 bases and J shed 1 base, with 15 bases lying between them. Germline V gene data show CDR1 as LNHDA and CDR2 as SQIVND (reference sequence). The CDR3 is 16 amino acids. CDR3 protein: CASSITGILSNTEAFF. The CDR3 DNA sequence: TGTGCCAGTAGTATTACAGGGATCCTGTCGAACACTGAAGCTTTCTTT. The full variable domain, its missing parts supplied by reference TRBV19 and TRBJ1-1, is DGGITQSPKYLFRKEGQNVTLSCEQNLNHDAMYWYRQDPGQGLRLIYYSQIVNDFQKGDIAEGYSVSREKKESFPLTVTSAQKNPTAFYLCASSITGILSNTEAFFGQGTRLTVV.

This clonotype was observed many times. The chain employs TRBV27 and TRBJ2-1; D may be TRBD2 (6 bases). Germline V gene sequence: CDR1 MNHEY, CDR2 SMNVEV (reference sequence). This CDR3 region has 15 residues. Trimming removed 6 bases at V and 9 bases at J, with 21 bases between. CDR3 DNA sequence: TGTGCCAGCAGCCGTTGGGCCGGGAGCTACGGTGAGCAGTTCTTC. It yields the protein CASSRWAGSYGEQFF.

There are many counts of this clonotype. An end of the junction differs from the germline gene, which may be a read error. The V and J genes are TRBV6-5 and TRBJ2-1, with 7 bases aligning to TRBD1. The CDR3 contains 16 residues. Germline values: CDR1 MNHEY, CDR2 SVGAGI. The CDR3 nucleotides are TGTGCCAACAGTTACAGGGGTCCGACCCCCTACAATGAGCAGTTCTTC. Translation gives CANSYRGPTPYNEQFF.

This clonotype was recorded many times. The rearrangement uses TRBV11-2 and TRBJ2-3; D possibly matches TRBD1 or TRBD2 (6 bases each). CDR3 size: 17 residues. Deletions cut 5 bases from V and 0 bases from J, with 18 bases between. From germline, CDR1 is SGHAT and CDR2 FQNNGV. In DNA form, the CDR3 reads TGTGCCAGCAGCCCTTGGGGGGCCAGGGCTAGCACAGATACGCAGTATTTT. It specifies CASSPWGARASTDTQYF. The variable domain in full, with the rest retrieved from reference TRBV11-2 and TRBJ2-3, is EAGVAQSPRYKIIEKRQSVAFWCNPISGHATLYWYQQILGQGPKLLIQFQNNGVVDDSQLPKDRFSAERLKGVDSTLKIQPAKLEDSAVYLCASSPWGARASTDTQYFGPGTRLTVL.

This clonotype was counted many times. This rearrangement joins TRBV20-1 to TRBJ1-4, with 7 bases aligning to TRBD1. The CDR3 sequence is 14 residues long. Germline loops: CDR1 DFQATT, CDR2 SNEGSKA (reference sequence). V shed 6 bases and J 8 bases; nucleotides not matched to a gene: 12. In nucleotides, the CDR3 is TGCAGTGCGACCGGGACAGTGGCGGAGGAAAAACTGTTTTTT. The encoded protein is CSATGTVAEEKLFF.

This clonotype was observed at least ten times. The chain uses TRBV7-8 and TRBJ2-2, with a possible D match to TRBD1 (6 bases). V gave up 2 bases and J gave up 4 bases, with 14 bases separating them. Germline CDR1 is SGHVS and CDR2 is FQNEAQ. CDR3 length equals 16 residues. The CDR3 bases are TGTGCCAGCAGCTTAATCAGGGGCCGAACCACCGGGGAGCTGTTTTTT. It codes for CASSLIRGRTTGELFF.

This clonotype was found a few times. A much larger clonotype is one base distant, so this may be a read error. The CDR3 region has the DNA TGTGCCAGCAGCCCCCGGACAGTCTCCTACGAGCAGTACTTC. This translates into CASSPRTVSYEQYF. J is TRBJ2-7 and V is TRBV7-9, with a tentative D call TRBD1 (6 bases). CDR1 SEHNR and CDR2 FQNEAQ come from the germline V gene (reference sequence). Trimming pared 5 bases from V and 0 bases from J, leaving 11 bases between. This CDR3 contains 14 residues. The whole variable domain, remainder taken from reference TRBV7-9 and TRBJ2-7, is DTGVSQNPRHKITKRGQNVTFRCDPISEHNRLYWYRQTLGQGPEFLTYFQNEAQLEKSRLLSDRFSAERPKGSFSTLEIQRTEQGDSAMYLCASSPRTVSYEQYFGPGTRLTVT.